This T cell receptor beta chain was captured in a study of shared clonotypes between healthy human individuals. About the study: The cohort comprised two women and a few men. Their ages spanned 18 to 49 years.

Trimming took off 4 bases at V and 2 bases at J, with 9 bases between the two ends. From germline, CDR1 is SGDLS and CDR2 YYNGEE. This CDR3 region has 13 residues. As handled by the study authors: Quality scores were absent from the junction-only immunoSEQ sequences, so filtering differed. Some clones are missing from TCRdb's copy, which holds only in-frame ones; the method was immunoSEQ multiplex PCR. The DNA was the basis for D and trimming; V, J and clone size are from that table. There are about 2.4 million clones in the sample; 90% to 95% occur only once, and about 0.38% lies in the top ten. The sequence came from a man aged 18 to 30 in good health. Some clones in this sample may be carry-over from other donors' samples. Sequences were obtained from naive CD4+ T cells from PBMCs. The subset is: CD45RA+ positively selected. The chain couples TRBV9 to TRBJ1-2; no reliable D call. The chain's CDR3 is CASSPDTNYGYTF. The CDR3 coding sequence is TGTGCCAGCAGCCCTGACACGAACTATGGCTACACCTTC.